This is a list of T cell receptor beta chains from one sample in a study of OX40 agonist ivuxolimab in advanced cancers. The assay was immunoSEQ multiplex PCR, and TCRdb's table has in-frame clones only and misses some. The sample includes tens of thousands of clones, roughly 90% of them seen just once. The sequenced sample was CD4+ or CD8+ T cells sorted from blood, obtained in a trial of the OX40 agonist ivuxolimab. The receptors shown here come from an adult with an advanced solid tumor such as melanoma, head and neck, liver or kidney cancer. Each CDR3 is given with its conserved first and last residue. D genes are given only for firm matches. Only part of the rows carry a size: once, few, many, or a class if the clone is expanded.

>NA|TRBJ2-7|TRBV5-1|NA|13
CASTEPAQTTTYF
TGCGCCAGCACTGAGCCCGCACAGACCACGACGTACTTC
>NA|TRBJ2-2|TRBV28|NA|13
CASSLGYTGELFF
TGTGCCAGCAGTTTAGGTTACACCGGGGAGCTGTTTTTT
>TRBD2|TRBJ2-1|TRBV27|NA|14
CATTHSGAYNEQFF
TGTGCCACTACTCATAGCGGGGCTTACAATGAGCAGTTCTTC
>NA|TRBJ1-6|TRBV6-1|NA|16
CASSEPPDLGRSPLHF
TGTGCCAGCAGTGAACCCCCCGACCTGGGGCGCTCACCCCTCCACTTT
>TRBD1|TRBJ1-5|TRBV15|NA|16
CATSNLDRVKKQPQHF
TGTGCCACCAGCAACTTGGACAGGGTCAAGAAGCAGCCCCAGCATTTT
>NA|TRBJ1-2|TRBV15|NA|15
CATSSELTSLRGYTF
TGTGCCACCAGCAGTGAACTAACCTCGCTAAGAGGCTACACCTTC
>NA|TRBJ2-2|TRBV25-1|NA|17
CASSELVGRGNTGELFF
TGTGCCAGCAGTGAATTGGTGGGCAGGGGAAACACCGGGGAGCTGTTTTTT
>NA|TRBJ2-7|TRBV2|few|11
CASATLGEQYF
TGTGCCAGCGCGACACTCGGAGAGCAGTACTTC
>NA|TRBJ2-1|TRBV5-1|NA|15
CASSPTRGSYNEQFF
TGCGCCAGCAGCCCAACACGGGGTTCCTACAATGAGCAGTTCTTC
>TRBD2|TRBJ2-7|TRBV5-5|NA|17
CASSPGTSGILFYEQYF
TGTGCCAGCAGTCCCGGGACTAGCGGGATCCTTTTCTACGAGCAGTACTTC
>TRBD2|TRBJ2-3|TRBV5-4|NA|17
CASSLVGSGGPPDTQYF
TGTGCCAGCAGCTTGGTGGGTAGCGGGGGGCCCCCAGATACGCAGTATTTT
>NA|TRBJ2-1|TRBV9|NA|14
CASSISGSYNEQFF
TGTGCCAGCAGCATCTCGGGGTCCTACAATGAGCAGTTCTTC
>TRBD2|TRBJ2-5|TRBV7-7|NA|15
CASSARRWGGETQYF
TGTGCTAGCAGCGCCAGGCGCTGGGGGGGAGAGACCCAGTACTTC
>TRBD1|TRBJ1-2|TRBV5-1|NA|17
CASSFGPTDRGLSGYTF
TGCGCCAGCAGCTTCGGACCGACAGACAGGGGATTGAGCGGCTACACCTTC
>NA|TRBJ1-2|TRBV2|NA|13
CASSGGRDYGYTF
TGTGCCAGCAGTGGGGGGCGGGACTATGGCTACACCTTC
>NA|TRBJ1-4|TRBV5-6|once|15
CASSLALGLNEKLFF
TGTGCCAGCAGCTTGGCCCTGGGCCTTAATGAAAAACTGTTTTTT
>NA|TRBJ2-1|TRBV6-5|NA|12
CASSSPRGEQFF
TGTGCCAGCAGTTCCCCTCGGGGCGAGCAGTTCTTC
>NA|TRBJ2-5|TRBV7-9|once|15
CASSYGGGGKETQYF
TGTGCCAGCAGCTACGGCGGTGGGGGGAAAGAGACCCAGTACTTC
>TRBD2|TRBJ2-7|TRBV4-1|NA|17
CASSQVGGASGSYEQYF
TGCGCCAGCAGCCAAGTGGGAGGGGCTAGCGGCTCCTACGAGCAGTACTTC
>NA|TRBJ2-3|TRBV7-8|NA|12
CASSLGPQTQYF
TGTGCCAGCAGCCTCGGACCCCAGACGCAGTATTTT
>NA|TRBJ1-4|TRBV5-6|NA|14
CASSSLGKGEKLFF
TGTGCCAGCAGCTCCTTGGGGAAAGGTGAAAAACTGTTTTTT
>TRBD1|TRBJ2-2|TRBV7-9|NA|17
CASSLRAGTGSTGELFF
TGTGCCAGCAGCTTACGGGCCGGGACAGGGTCCACCGGGGAGCTGTTTTTT
>TRBD2|TRBJ2-5|TRBV19|NA|14
CASSPAGRGETQYF
TGTGCCAGTAGCCCAGCGGGGAGGGGAGAGACCCAGTACTTC
>NA|TRBJ2-7|TRBV7-2|NA|15
CASSNRPGYVSEQYF
TGTGCCAGCAGCAACCGGCCAGGGTATGTCTCCGAGCAGTACTTC
>NA|TRBJ1-1|TRBV7-2|NA|15
CASSLVFRGSTEAFF
TGTGCCAGCAGCTTAGTCTTTCGGGGGAGCACTGAAGCTTTCTTT
>TRBD2|TRBJ2-7|TRBV5-4|NA|15
CASSKGLAEFYEQYF
TGTGCCAGCAGCAAGGGACTAGCGGAATTCTACGAGCAGTACTTC
>NA|TRBJ1-6|TRBV5-5|NA|14
CASSLVDSNSPLHF
TGTGCCAGCAGCTTGGTGGACAGTAATTCACCCCTCCACTTT
>NA|TRBJ1-2|TRBV28|few|14
CASSTLDSLYGYTF
TGTGCCAGCAGTACCCTTGACAGCCTCTATGGCTACACCTTC
>NA|TRBJ2-5|TRBV10-3|NA|15
CAISVGAPRAETQYF
TGTGCCATCAGTGTAGGGGCTCCCCGGGCGGAGACCCAGTACTTC
>TRBD2|TRBJ2-3|TRBV9|once|14
CASSGAGVIDTQYF
TGTGCCAGCAGCGGAGCGGGAGTGATAGATACGCAGTATTTT
>TRBD1|TRBJ2-3|TRBV11-3|NA|14
CASSLDRDSDTQYF
TGTGCCAGCAGCCTCGACAGGGATTCAGATACGCAGTATTTT
>TRBD1|TRBJ1-2|TRBV5-1|NA|17
CASSHGTGTAFNYGYTF
TGCGCCAGCAGCCATGGGACCGGGACAGCATTTAACTATGGCTACACCTTC
>TRBD1|TRBJ1-1|TRBV5-1|NA|17
CASSFQGAGPLGTEAFF
TGCGCCAGCAGCTTTCAGGGGGCAGGGCCCTTGGGCACTGAAGCTTTCTTT
>NA|TRBJ2-7|TRBV5-1|NA|14
CASSLGALPLEQYF
TGCGCCAGCAGCTTGGGGGCCCTACCCTTGGAGCAGTACTTC
>NA|TRBJ2-7|TRBV2|NA|13
CASSEQVSYEQYF
TGTGCCAGCAGTGAACAGGTCTCCTACGAGCAGTACTTC
>NA|TRBJ2-7|TRBV5-6|NA|14
CASSLPGGADEQYF
TGTGCCAGCAGCTTGCCGGGGGGCGCGGACGAGCAGTACTTC
>NA|TRBJ2-4|TRBV7-9|NA|12
CAWGGAKNIQYF
TGTGCCTGGGGCGGAGCTAAAAACATTCAGTACTTC
>NA|TRBJ1-1|TRBV27|NA|13
CASSLRRNTEAFF
TGTGCCAGCAGTTTAAGGAGGAACACTGAAGCTTTCTTT
>NA|TRBJ1-4|TRBV7-9|NA|17
CASIRSGNRETGEKLFF
TGTGCCAGCATCAGATCCGGGAACAGGGAAACGGGTGAAAAACTGTTTTTT
>NA|TRBJ2-1|TRBV4-1|NA|17
CASSRLAAGSVYNEQFF
TGCGCCAGCAGTCGCTTAGCTGCGGGAAGTGTTTACAATGAGCAGTTCTTC
>NA|TRBJ2-1|TRBV9|NA|15
CASTAYMGPGNEQFF
TGTGCCAGCACCGCCTACATGGGACCGGGCAATGAGCAGTTCTTC
>NA|TRBJ1-5|TRBV5-1|NA|15
CASSLDSGEGQPQHF
TGCGCCAGCAGCTTGGATTCCGGGGAGGGCCAGCCCCAGCATTTT
>NA|TRBJ2-3|TRBV21-1|NA|18
CASSKVGLAGGPGDTQYF
TGTGCCAGCAGCAAAGTGGGCCTAGCGGGAGGGCCGGGAGATACGCAGTATTTT
>NA|TRBJ1-6|TRBV5-4|NA|14
CASSLGRGNSPLHF
TGTGCCAGCAGCTTGGGAAGGGGTAATTCACCCCTCCACTTT
>NA|TRBJ2-2|TRBV2|NA|14
CATERSGFTGELFF
TGTGCCACCGAGCGCTCAGGGTTCACCGGGGAGCTGTTTTTT